The TCR beta chain under discussion was sequenced for a study of PD-L1 blockade in urothelial cancer (dated by TCRdb to 2016 to 2017). Some background on the complete study: Therapy was started in the mid-2010s for all patients, and atezolizumab 1,200 mg was administered intravenously every 3 weeks. About nine tenths of the roughly 29 patients were males with bladder-origin urothelial cancer, and about 60% of the 29 reported a prior smoking history. An ECOG performance status of 0 or 1 was recorded for the patients, and 0 to 3 prior chemotherapy regimens had been received by the patients. Blood samples were analyzed at 3 weeks after treatment start (second dose) and at 6 weeks after treatment start. A median of about 150,000 T cells and 65,000 to 90,000 unique TCRs was obtained from blood samples, and a median clonality of 0.080 was observed. The study, an exploratory multi-omic analysis, examined somatic, immune and clinical correlates of response to PD-L1 blockade with atezolizumab in urothelial cancer. TCR sequencing covered pretreatment tumor samples and matched, serially collected peripheral blood taken before and after atezolizumab treatment. Durable clinical benefit was defined as a progression-free survival longer than 6 months, and TCR features were additionally tested against progression-free survival and overall survival. In the same patients, pretreatment tumors underwent whole exome sequencing and RNA sequencing in addition to TCR sequencing. Durable clinical benefit was achieved by nine patients and was not achieved by 20 patients. Pretreatment blood TCR-seq was available for 27 to 30 patients, at least one posttreatment blood collection was obtained for about 24 patients, and tumor TCR-seq was available for about 24 patients. What the research found in general, with its limitations: Because of the small sample size (n ≈ 31) and the many exploratory analyses performed, the results are intended to be regarded as hypothesis-generating. Patients with durable benefit showed greater expansion of tumor-associated TCR clones in peripheral blood 3 weeks after starting treatment (n = 22, p = 0.022). A pretreatment peripheral blood TCR clonality below the median was linked to improved progression-free and overall survival.

The cohort included about 29 patients with locally advanced or metastatic urothelial carcinoma who were treated at Memorial Sloan Kettering on a trial protocol. Peripheral blood mononuclear cells were collected from each patient pretreatment and during treatment, giving between 1 and 8 total time points per patient. The Qiagen DNeasy Blood extraction kit was used to purify genomic DNA from total PBMCs and tumor samples. PBMCs were collected pretreatment and during treatment and were isolated and stored as previously described. A note on this clone: This clone's antigen is unknown. No much larger clonotype is one base removed from it; base qualities were not supplied.

Based on the germline V gene (reference sequence), the CDR1 and CDR2 sequences are GTSNPN and SVGIG. Its CDR3 holds 13 amino acids, cysteine through phenylalanine. CDR3 DNA is the only sequence kept; it has 39 bases, read in frame from the first base. V is reduced by 4 bases and J by 9 bases, leaving a spacing of 16 bases between them. Each PCR received spiked-in synthetic TCR analog templates so that absolute template abundance could be estimated from read counts. The immunoSEQ assay was used to amplify TCRbeta CDR3 regions from genomic DNA with bias-controlled V and J gene primers. Sequencing of rearranged TCRbeta segments was performed at approximately 20X coverage. Regarding the original processing steps: Sequencing errors were corrected by clustering, and CDR3s were annotated against IMGT so that V, D and J genes could be assigned. Only productive TCRbeta rearrangements were used in downstream analyses, excluding out-of-frame or stop-codon sequences. Clonality was computed as one minus Shannon entropy normalized by the log of the number of unique productive sequences. Fisher's exact test with Benjamini-Hochberg correction, using a cutoff of adjusted p below 0.01, was how clones that differed between time points or between blood and tumor were identified. Drawn from immuneACCESS, this table holds only the in-frame rearrangements with V and J called that TCRdb kept. Clones are partly lost; checked studies trace under half to an unresolved V gene and leave the rest unexplained. V and J calls and clone size are given by that table; D and trimming were obtained from the DNA. The sample data list some 79,000 clones, and over 80% of these were observed just once. Approximately 9.5% of the sample lies in the top ten.

The specimen comprised PBMCs, sampled around atezolizumab (anti-PD-L1) treatment. Here the chain combines TRBV30 and TRBJ2-1; tentative D gene TRBD2, with 5 bases matching. The clonotype originates from a man between 70 and 80 years old with urothelial cancer. The CDR3 region: CAWTLTHAGEQFF. The nucleotides read TGTGCCTGGACCCTGACACACGCGGGTGAGCAGTTCTTC. Reference TRBV30 and TRBJ2-1 genes cover what lies past the CDR3, so the full variable domain is SQTIHQWPATLVQPVGSPLSLECTVEGTSNPNLYWYRQAAGRGLQLLFYSVGIGQISSEVPQNLSASRPQDRQFILSSKKLLLSDSGFYLCAWTLTHAGEQFFGPGTRLTVL.